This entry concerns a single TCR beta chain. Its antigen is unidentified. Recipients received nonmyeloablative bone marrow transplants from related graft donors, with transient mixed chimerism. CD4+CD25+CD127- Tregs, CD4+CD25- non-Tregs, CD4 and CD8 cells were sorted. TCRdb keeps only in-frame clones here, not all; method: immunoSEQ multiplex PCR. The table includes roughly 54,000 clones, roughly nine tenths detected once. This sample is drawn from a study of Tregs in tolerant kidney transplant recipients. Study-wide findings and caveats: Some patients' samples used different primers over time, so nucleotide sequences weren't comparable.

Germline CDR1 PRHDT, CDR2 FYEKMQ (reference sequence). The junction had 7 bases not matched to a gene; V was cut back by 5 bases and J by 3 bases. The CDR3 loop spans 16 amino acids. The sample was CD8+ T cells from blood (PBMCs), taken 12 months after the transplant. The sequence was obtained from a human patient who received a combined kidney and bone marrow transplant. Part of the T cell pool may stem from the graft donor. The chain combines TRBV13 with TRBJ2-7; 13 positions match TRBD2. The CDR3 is CASSPPGTSGVYEQYF. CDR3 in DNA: TGTGCCAGCAGCCCTCCCGGGACTAGCGGGGTCTACGAGCAGTACTTC.